This entry lists 21 T cell receptor beta chains sequenced from one sample in a study of PD-L1 blockade in urothelial cancer. As for time point: peripheral blood 6 weeks after treatment start. Assay used: immunoSEQ multiplex PCR; TCRdb lists only in-frame clones, some missing. The sample includes around 45,000 clones, about 80% seen only once; the top ten take about 16%. Sample: PBMCs, taken around atezolizumab (anti-PD-L1) treatment. These receptors originate from a man aged 55 to 70 with urothelial cancer.

This chain joins TRBV7-9 and TRBJ2-3, with 8 bases that match TRBD1. J lost 0 bases, V lost 2 bases, and 1 base had no gene match. The CDR3 totals 15 residues. Germline loops: CDR1 SEHNR, CDR2 FQNEAQ (reference sequence). CDR3 in amino acids: CASSLQGASTDTQYF. CDR3 DNA: TGTGCCAGCAGCTTACAGGGGGCGAGCACAGATACGCAGTATTTT.

The rearrangement joins TRBV5-5 to TRBJ1-2; 7 bases agree with TRBD1. V was pared by 4 bases and J by 5 bases, with 8 bases of the junction left unmatched. CDR3 length: 14 residues. The V gene's germline CDR1 is SGHKS and CDR2 YYEKEE (reference sequence). DNA of the CDR3: TGTGCCAGCAGCCAGGGACAGTACGTATATGGCTACACCTTC. Its protein is CASSQGQYVYGYTF. Variable domain in full (rest from reference TRBV5-5 and TRBJ1-2): DAGVTQSPTHLIKTRGQQVTLRCSPISGHKSVSWYQQVLGQGPQFIFQYYEKEERGRGNFPDRFSARQFPNYSSELNVNALLLGDSALYLCASSQGQYVYGYTFGSGTRLTVV.

The V call is TRBV10-3, the J call TRBJ2-7; maybe TRBD1 (6 bases). Germline CDR1 ENHRY, CDR2 SYGVKD. The ends were cut back, 4 bases at V and 3 bases at J, with 13 bases in the middle. This CDR3 comprises 14 residues. For the CDR3, the DNA is TGTGCCATCAGTGGCCCGGGACACAACTACGAGCAGTACTTC. As protein: CAISGPGHNYEQYF.

This clone was seen only once. The genes are TRBV19 and TRBJ1-4; D unclear. This CDR3 contains 16 residues. The germline gives CDR1 LNHDA, CDR2 SQIVND (reference sequence). V lost 5 bases, J lost 2 bases, and 15 bases lay in between. The CDR3 spells CASSSSRKQTNEKLFF. The CDR3 DNA reads TGTGCCAGTAGTTCTAGTCGAAAGCAGACTAATGAAAAACTGTTTTTT.

V usage is TRBV6-6 and J usage is TRBJ1-1; 7 positions match TRBD1. The J segment lost 0 bases and the V segment lost 5 bases, leaving 6 bases of the junction unmatched. The CDR3 length is 15 residues. Germline-derived CDR1 and CDR2 are MNHNY and SVGAGI (reference sequence). The CDR3 coding sequence is TGTGCCAGCAGTCACGCAGGGGGTTTGAACACTGAAGCTTTCTTT. It yields the protein CASSHAGGLNTEAFF.

CDR3 nucleotides: TGTGCCTGGAGTCTAATACGGGGTACCATGGAGACCCAGTACTTC. Its protein is CAWSLIRGTMETQYF. The chain is built from TRBV30 and TRBJ2-5; TRBD2 might be the D (5 bases). CDR1 and CDR2 (germline): GTSNPN, SVGIG (reference sequence). V was trimmed by 2 bases and J by 5 bases, leaving 18 bases between them. The CDR3 sequence is 15 residues long.

This sequence joins TRBV6-1 and TRBJ2-7; possible D gene TRBD2, 5 bases. The germline V gene encodes CDR1 MNHNS and CDR2 SASEGT. The CDR3 loop spans 13 amino acids. Trimming shortened V by 3 bases and J by 1 base, and 7 bases separated the two germline ends. The CDR3 is CASSEEVSYEQYF. CDR3 nucleotides: TGTGCCAGCAGTGAGGAGGTGTCCTACGAGCAGTACTTC.

This clone was counted once. The V call is TRBV7-9, the J call TRBJ1-3; 8 bases map to TRBD1. The V gene end was trimmed by 6 bases and the J gene end by 8 bases; junction bases not matched to a gene: 9. This CDR3 is 14 amino acids long. Looked up from germline, CDR1 is SEHNR and CDR2 is FQNEAQ (reference sequence). The CDR3 is CASRSQGALDTIYF. DNA for the CDR3: TGTGCCAGCAGGTCTCAGGGGGCACTTGACACCATATATTTT. The whole variable domain, filled in from reference TRBV7-9 and TRBJ1-3, reads DTGVSQNPRHKITKRGQNVTFRCDPISEHNRLYWYRQTLGQGPEFLTYFQNEAQLEKSRLLSDRFSAERPKGSFSTLEIQRTEQGDSAMYLCASRSQGALDTIYFGEGSWLTVV.

V usage is TRBV19 and J usage is TRBJ1-1; the D gene is possibly TRBD1 (6 bases). The V gene lost 6 bases and the J gene lost 4 bases, with 18 bases spanning the gap. CDR3 length equals 15 residues. Germline CDR1 reads LNHDA; CDR2 reads SQIVND (reference sequence). The CDR3 region is CASRQGWKAATEAFF. The CDR3 DNA reads TGTGCCAGTAGACAGGGCTGGAAGGCGGCCACTGAAGCTTTCTTT. Using reference TRBV19 and TRBJ1-1 for the parts outside the CDR3, the full variable domain is DGGITQSPKYLFRKEGQNVTLSCEQNLNHDAMYWYRQDPGQGLRLIYYSQIVNDFQKGDIAEGYSVSREKKESFPLTVTSAQKNPTAFYLCASRQGWKAATEAFFGQGTRLTVV.

The V call is TRBV7-3, the J call TRBJ2-3; the match to TRBD2 covers 9 bases. From germline, CDR1 is SGHTA and CDR2 FQGTGA. This CDR3 spans 14 amino acids. Trimming at V came to 5 bases and at J to 6 bases, leaving 6 bases not matched to a gene. CDR3 region: CASSAKRGADTQYF. CDR3 nucleotides: TGTGCCAGCAGCGCTAAGCGGGGGGCCGATACGCAGTATTTT.

V and J are TRBV5-4 and TRBJ1-1; no clear D. Germline V lookup: CDR1 SGHNT, CDR2 YYREEE (reference sequence). The CDR3 spans 13 residues. V was shortened by 4 bases and J by 6 bases, with 13 bases between the two germline ends. The CDR3 reads CASSRRRAPEAFF. The CDR3 bases are TGTGCCAGCAGCCGTCGGAGGGCCCCTGAAGCTTTCTTT.

This chain joins TRBV6-4 and TRBJ1-6; weak D call: TRBD1 (5 bases). CDR3 length equals 18 residues. Germline CDR1 MRHNA, CDR2 SNTAGT. The germline V and J ends were trimmed by 2 bases and 0 bases, with 14 bases remaining between them. CDR3 nucleotide sequence: TGTGCCAGCAGTGACGAGGACACGCCCAGCTCCTATAATTCACCCCTCCACTTT. This encodes CASSDEDTPSSYNSPLHF.

On this clone itself: At one end the junction does not follow the germline gene, possibly because of a read error. This chain connects TRBV2 to TRBJ2-1, with 8 bases identical to TRBD2. From germline, CDR1 is SNHLY and CDR2 FYNNEI. The CDR3 runs to 14 residues. DNA of the CDR3: TGTGCCAGCAGTTTATTACAGGACGGGGGGGTTAGGGTCTTC. It codes for CASSLLQDGGVRVF.

Worth noting for this clone: A read error may account for a junction end that differs from germline. CDR3 DNA: TGTGCTAGCAGCTTAGTTGGGAGGGCTTCGGGAGAGACCCAGTACTTC. Translation: CASSLVGRASGETQYF. This rearrangement joins TRBV7-7 to TRBJ2-5, with 7 positions matching TRBD2. Germline V gene sequence: CDR1 SSHAT, CDR2 FNYEAQ (reference sequence). There are 16 residues in the CDR3.

This clone was recorded a few times. The chain joins TRBV5-1 to TRBJ1-1, with 7 bases matching TRBD1. The CDR3 is 14 amino acids. The germline CDR1 and CDR2 sequences are SGHRS and YFSETQ. V dropped 3 bases and J dropped 1; count of bases not matched to a gene: 3. CDR3 DNA sequence: TGCGCCAGCAGCTCACAGGGGACGAACACTGAAGCTTTCTTT. This sequence encodes CASSSQGTNTEAFF.

The V and J genes are TRBV4-1 and TRBJ1-1, with TRBD1 as a possible D gene (6 bases). This CDR3 contains 15 residues. V dropped 0 bases and J dropped 1 base, with 9 bases sitting between them. CDR1 and CDR2 (germline): MGHRA, YSYEKL. The CDR3 nucleotides are TGCGCCAGCAGCCAAGAAGCAGGGGCGAACACTGAAGCTTTCTTT. Protein: CASSQEAGANTEAFF.

This sequence joins TRBV19 and TRBJ1-3; D unresolved. V was clipped by 5 bases and J by 8 bases, with 16 bases between them. This CDR3 has 14 amino acids. The germline gives CDR1 LNHDA, CDR2 SQIVND (reference sequence). The CDR3 DNA is TGTGCCAGTAGTTTCTCCTCAGACATCTACACCATATATTTT. As protein: CASSFSSDIYTIYF.

The chain carries TRBV5-1 and TRBJ1-5, with 7 positions matching TRBD1. Germline V gene sequence: CDR1 SGHRS, CDR2 YFSETQ. Unmatched junction bases numbered 7, after V lost 3 bases and J lost 4 bases. The CDR3 runs to 15 residues. CDR3 sequence reads: CASSSGTEPNQPQHF. CDR3 nucleotides: TGCGCCAGCAGCTCGGGGACAGAACCGAATCAGCCCCAGCATTTT.

The chain is built from TRBV10-3 and TRBJ1-4; TRBD1 agrees at 8 bases. The CDR3 runs to 15 residues. CDR1 ENHRY and CDR2 SYGVKD come from the germline V gene. V lost 10 bases to trimming and J lost 6 bases; unmatched junction nucleotides: 13. CDR3 region: CATRKTGVVDEKLFF. CDR3 nucleotide sequence: TGTGCCACCAGAAAGACAGGGGTTGTGGATGAAAAACTGTTTTTT.

This clone has more than one count but fewer than ten. The chain employs TRBV2 and TRBJ1-5; 8 bases map to TRBD1. Trimming removed 8 bases from V and 2 bases from J; junction bases left unmatched: 5. The CDR3 runs 14 residues. Per germline, CDR1 SNHLY and CDR2 FYNNEI. Here the CDR3 DNA reads TGTGCCAGCGCAGGGGGCGCGGGCAATCAGCCCCAGCATTTT. It codes for CASAGGAGNQPQHF.

The rearrangement joins TRBV7-9 to TRBJ2-6; no firm D call. From germline, CDR1 is SEHNR and CDR2 FQNEAQ (reference sequence). The CDR3 extends over 15 amino acids. V was trimmed by 2 bases and J by 2 bases, leaving 7 bases between them. The CDR3: CASSLFLPGANVLTF. In DNA form, the CDR3 reads TGTGCCAGCAGCTTATTTCTCCCTGGGGCCAACGTCCTGACTTTC.